This passage covers 12 T cell receptor beta chains from one sample sequenced in a study of blood T cell repertoires in COVID-19. This table comes from immunoSEQ multiplex PCR, and its TCRdb copy is limited to in-frame clones, with some not included. The table shows about 240,000 clones, with over 80% occurring only once. Sequencing used peripheral blood. All receptors come from a human donor in a cohort sampled during active COVID-19.

The chain combines TRBV3-1 (or the pseudogene TRBV3-2) with TRBJ1-2; D perhaps matches TRBD1 (5 bases). Trimming stripped 0 bases from V and 7 bases from J, with 15 bases between. The CDR3 has 15 residues. The germline V gene has CDR1 LGHDT and CDR2 YNNKEL (reference sequence). The CDR3 DNA reads as TGTGCCAGCAGCCAAGATCAGGTCCAGGGTCGTGGCTACACCTTC. As protein: CASSQDQVQGRGYTF.

This chain connects TRBV10-3 to TRBJ1-2; no definite D call. Germline CDR1 and CDR2: ENHRY and SYGVKD. Deletions cut 1 base from V and 4 bases from J, with 13 bases between. The CDR3 sequence is 15 residues long. DNA of the CDR3: TGTGCCATCAGTGAGTTGGCGGGGAGTGGCTATGGCTACACCTTC. Its translation: CAISELAGSGYGYTF.

A remark on this clone: This may arise from a read error, as a much more abundant clone is one base away. The CDR3 region has the DNA TGTGCCTGGAGCCTGACAGGGAATGGCTACACCTTC. It codes for CAWSLTGNGYTF. The J gene is TRBJ1-2, the V gene TRBV30; 7 positions agree with TRBD1. After removal of 3 bases from V and 6 bases from J, the junction contained 4 bases not matched to a gene. Germline CDR1 reads GTSNPN; CDR2 reads SVGIG (reference sequence). This CDR3 has 12 amino acids.

The rearrangement links TRBV7-9 to TRBJ1-4; D is undetermined. The CDR3 totals 14 residues. V lost 2 bases to trimming and J lost 8 bases, with 12 bases between them. The V gene's germline CDR1 is SEHNR and CDR2 FQNEAQ (reference sequence). CDR3 sequence (DNA): TGTGCCAGCAGCTTAACTCAGTCCGGGGAAAAACTGTTTTTT. Encoded protein: CASSLTQSGEKLFF.

This chain links TRBV10-3 with TRBJ2-3; TRBD2 matches at 9 bases. CDR1 and CDR2 from the germline V gene are ENHRY and SYGVKD. CDR3 length equals 15 residues. Trimming took 6 bases from V and 4 from J; bases not matched to a gene: 8. The CDR3 loop is CAIRPGLAKADTQYF. CDR3 nucleotide sequence: TGTGCCATCAGGCCGGGACTAGCTAAGGCAGATACGCAGTATTTT.

The CDR3 protein is CASSPRVNTEAFF. CDR3 bases: TGCGCCAGCAGCCCTCGTGTGAACACTGAAGCTTTCTTT. The rearrangement joins TRBV5-1 to TRBJ1-1; D unresolved. Germline V CDR1 and CDR2: SGHRS, YFSETQ. V was pared by 4 bases and J by 0 bases, with 7 bases between. This CDR3 region has 13 residues.

This clone was detected many times. The rearrangement joins TRBV10-3 to TRBJ1-6; 7 bases match TRBD1. J gave up 13 bases and V 0 bases, and 3 bases lay outside the gene matches. This CDR3 comprises 13 residues. Germline CDR1 and CDR2: ENHRY and SYGVKD. The CDR3: CAISESQGNPLHF. The CDR3 DNA sequence: TGTGCCATCAGTGAGTCACAGGGGAATCCCCTCCACTTT.

The J gene is TRBJ1-1, the V gene TRBV5-1, with 7 bases that match TRBD1. CDR1 and CDR2 from the germline V gene are SGHRS and YFSETQ. This CDR3 is 15 amino acids long. V lost 0 bases and J lost 3; bases outside the gene matches: 5. For the CDR3, the DNA is TGCGCCAGCAGCTTGGATTCAGGGGGATACACTGAAGCTTTCTTT. Protein product: CASSLDSGGYTEAFF.

The chain combines TRBV6-5 with TRBJ2-7, with D possibly matching TRBD2 (6 bases). V was clipped by 8 bases and J by 2 bases, with 10 bases between them. Per germline, CDR1 MNHEY and CDR2 SVGAGI. CDR3 length equals 12 residues. Written as DNA, the CDR3 is TGTGCCAGCGACGGGGGACCCTACGAGCAGTACTTC. This gives the protein CASDGGPYEQYF.

The genes are TRBV30 and TRBJ1-6; no reliable D call. The germline CDR1 and CDR2 sequences are GTSNPN and SVGIG (reference sequence). The V end was cut by 1 base, the J end by 6 bases, with 7 bases between. The CDR3 runs to 13 residues. For the CDR3, the DNA is TGTGCCTGGAGTGCGGGGTCTAATTCACCCCTCCACTTT. This encodes CAWSAGSNSPLHF.

V usage is TRBV5-1 and J usage is TRBJ2-7, with D perhaps TRBD2 (5 bases). The ends were cut back, 0 bases at V and 5 bases at J, with 9 bases in the middle. From germline, CDR1 is SGHRS and CDR2 YFSETQ. The CDR3 runs 13 residues. The CDR3 region has the DNA TGCGCCAGCAGCTTGGGGGGAGTCAACGAGCAGTACTTC. Translation gives CASSLGGVNEQYF. The variable domain in full, completed from reference TRBV5-1 and TRBJ2-7, reads KAGVTQTPRYLIKTRGQQVTLSCSPISGHRSVSWYQQTPGQGLQFLFEYFSETQRNKGNFPGRFSGRQFSNSRSEMNVSTLELGDSALYLCASSLGGVNEQYFGPGTRLTVT.

V is TRBV4-1 and J is TRBJ2-3; 12 bases fit TRBD1. With 2 bases clipped from V and 4 bases from J, the junction kept 7 bases outside the gene matches. This CDR3 is built from 17 residues. CDR1 and CDR2 from the germline V gene are MGHRA and YSYEKL. The CDR3 DNA sequence: TGCGCCAGCAGCCAAATATGGGGACAGGGGGCGGCAGATACGCAGTATTTT. Amino acid sequence: CASSQIWGQGAADTQYF.